The subject of this entry is one TCR beta chain. Here immunoSEQ multiplex PCR was the method, and the copy in TCRdb shows in-frame clones only, minus some. The data hold tens of thousands of clones, with around 72% observed a single time. These data originate in a study of radiation and T cells in renal cell carcinoma. The overall study: Nephrectomy followed 15 Gy stereotactic body radiation by 4 weeks.

Stated time point: baseline pretreatment blood. Treatment given: 15 Gy SBRT to primary tumor, nephrectomy 4 weeks later. CDR3 size: 11 residues. The ends were cut back, 6 bases at V and 8 bases at J, with 7 bases in the middle. Germline V gene data show CDR1 as MNHNY and CDR2 as SVGAGI (reference sequence). The receptor's source is a man in his sixties with renal cell carcinoma. The sample consisted of blood, taken from a patient whose treatment included radiotherapy and nephrectomy. The chain links TRBV6-6 to TRBJ1-4; possibly TRBD1 for D (5 bases). The CDR3 here is CASSSGEKLFF. The CDR3 DNA is TGTGCCAGCAGCTCAGGGGAAAAACTGTTTTTT.